This TCR beta chain was sequenced during a study of cytomegalovirus exposure and HLA in healthy donors. The overall study: An earlier analysis found fewer than 140 million unique TCR beta sequences from about 190 million T cells.

The V gene lost 1 base and the J gene lost 6 bases, with 10 bases spanning the gap. Germline CDR1 LGHNA, CDR2 YSLEER. The CDR3 is 15 residues long. Findings and caveats of the study: TCR beta sequences numbering around 15,000 were associated with HLA alleles at 0.05 false discovery rate in a later analysis.

Comment on this clone: Its specificity is not known.

Researchers ran the PCR with 60 Vbeta and 13 Jbeta primers. Profiled with immunoSEQ multiplex PCR; TCRdb holds only in-frame clones, not every one. The sample has roughly 180,000 clones, approximately 82% seen once. The TCR was taken from a male donor in good health and CMV-seronegative. Sequencing was performed on PBMCs. This sequence joins TRBV4-3 and TRBJ1-6; D remains unclear. The CDR3 reads CASSQGVGVNSPLHF. The CDR3 DNA reads as TGCGCCAGCAGCCAAGGGGTGGGAGTTAATTCACCCCTCCACTTT.